This T cell receptor (beta chain) is from a study of blood T cell repertoires in COVID-19. Overall study context: Donors in the United States, Italy and Spain gave samples during acute or convalescent COVID-19. T cells, B-cell-depleted T cells, or PBMCs provided the cDNA or gDNA that served as material.

In the study's own analysis: Counts of nucleated cells, estimated from reference gene primer amplification, were obtained. Repertoires were generated with immunoSEQ multiplex PCR, while TCRdb's copy carries only in-frame clones and drops some. V and J calls and clone size are copied from that table; D and trimming were computed from the DNA. The sample records about 350,000 clones, less than 90% being singletons. Trimming took off 5 bases at V and 7 bases at J, with 14 bases between the two ends. This CDR3 has 14 residues. Germline CDR1 reads SNHLY; CDR2 reads FYNNEI. Followed longitudinally, the Seattle patients had been enrolled during active infection.

The chain joins TRBV2 to TRBJ2-2; D may be TRBD2 (5 bases). The source of this sequence is a woman in her fifties or sixties with COVID-19, enrolled during active disease. The sequenced sample was peripheral blood. The CDR3 protein is CASSWTAMGGELFF. CDR3 bases: TGTGCCAGCAGTTGGACTGCCATGGGCGGGGAGCTGTTTTTT.